This T cell receptor (beta chain) was identified during a study of T cells after yellow fever vaccination. CDR1 is DFQATT, CDR2 SNEGSKA, per germline (reference sequence). The CDR3 covers 13 residues. V was cut by 3 bases and J by 3 bases, with 10 bases left in between. A remark on this clonotype: Its antigen is currently unknown.

Whole-study findings and limits: It was a weaker secondary response, yet one that peaked faster, at day 5 versus 15.

TCRdb ran MiXCR on the 5' RACE reads and lists one entry per CDR3 protein. The sample consists of some 200,000 distinct CDR3 sequences, 2.5% to 3.5% of them appearing once. V usage is TRBV20-1 and J usage is TRBJ2-3; a weak D match, TRBD2 (6 bases). The sample here was CD4+ T cells sorted from PBMCs, taken 10 days after the yellow fever booster vaccination. The clonotype originates from a man aged 18 to 30 who received the YFV17D yellow fever vaccine. The CDR3 DNA reads TGCAGTGCTAGGATTAGCGGAACAGATACGCAGTATTTT. This codes for CSARISGTDTQYF.